This T cell receptor beta chain was recorded in a study of cytomegalovirus exposure and HLA in healthy donors. Profiled with immunoSEQ multiplex PCR; TCRdb holds only in-frame clones, not every one. The top ten hold 2% to 2.5% of the sample, which has 55,000 to 70,000 clones, just under 95% seen once. The donors were members of the validation cohort comprising over a hundred subjects, separate from the roughly 730-subject first cohort. A note on this clone: Its antigen is as yet unknown.

CDR1 and CDR2 (germline): SEHNR, FQNEAQ (reference sequence). Trimming left V 3 bases short and J 1 base short, with 8 bases between. The CDR3 spans 14 residues. Study findings and constraints: Overall, about 160 TCR beta chains were annotated as cytomegalovirus-associated. Cytomegalovirus status was reportedly diagnosed by the classifier with high sensitivity and specificity. Specificity for CMV antigens was confirmed in vitro for three of the CMV-associated chains.

Sequencing was carried out using PBMCs. V is TRBV7-9 and J is TRBJ2-3, with a weak D call TRBD2 (6 bases). The TCR was taken from a man between 18 and 29 years old in good health and CMV-seronegative. This chain's CDR3 is CASSLRGGTDTQYF. In DNA, the CDR3 is TGTGCCAGCAGCTTGCGGGGTGGCACAGATACGCAGTATTTT.